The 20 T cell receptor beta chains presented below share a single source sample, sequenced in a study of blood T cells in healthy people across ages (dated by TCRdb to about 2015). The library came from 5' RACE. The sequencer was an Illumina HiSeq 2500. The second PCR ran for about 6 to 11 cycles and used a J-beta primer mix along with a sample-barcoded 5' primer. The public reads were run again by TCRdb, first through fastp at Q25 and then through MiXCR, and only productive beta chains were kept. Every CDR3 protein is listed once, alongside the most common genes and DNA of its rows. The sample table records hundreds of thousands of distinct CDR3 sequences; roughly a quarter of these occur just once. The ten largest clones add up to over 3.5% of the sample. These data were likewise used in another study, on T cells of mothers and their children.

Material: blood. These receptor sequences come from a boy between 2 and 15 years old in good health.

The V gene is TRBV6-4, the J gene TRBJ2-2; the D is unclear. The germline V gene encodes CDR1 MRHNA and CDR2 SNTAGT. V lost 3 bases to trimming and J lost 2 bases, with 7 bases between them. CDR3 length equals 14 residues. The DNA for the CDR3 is TGTGCCAGCAGTGATCTGGGCAACACCGGGGAGCTGTTTTTT. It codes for CASSDLGNTGELFF.

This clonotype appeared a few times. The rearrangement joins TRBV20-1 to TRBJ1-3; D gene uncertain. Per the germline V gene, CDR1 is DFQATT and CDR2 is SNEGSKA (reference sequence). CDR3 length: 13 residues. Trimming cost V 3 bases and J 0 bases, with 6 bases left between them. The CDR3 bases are TGCAGTGCTAGTAGGGACTCTGGAAACACCATATATTTT. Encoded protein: CSASRDSGNTIYF.

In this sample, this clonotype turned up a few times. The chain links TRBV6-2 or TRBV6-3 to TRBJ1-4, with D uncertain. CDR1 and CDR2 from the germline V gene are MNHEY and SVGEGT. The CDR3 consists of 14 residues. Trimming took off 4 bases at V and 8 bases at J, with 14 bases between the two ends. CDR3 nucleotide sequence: TGTGCCAGCAGTTCCGAGGGATCTTACGAAAAACTGTTTTTT. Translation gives CASSSEGSYEKLFF.

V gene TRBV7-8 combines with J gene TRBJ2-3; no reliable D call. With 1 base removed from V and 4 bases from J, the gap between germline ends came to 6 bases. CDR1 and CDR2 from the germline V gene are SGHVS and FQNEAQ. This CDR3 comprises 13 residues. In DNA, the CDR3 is TGTGCCAGCAGCTTAGATTTAGCAGATACGCAGTATTTT. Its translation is CASSLDLADTQYF. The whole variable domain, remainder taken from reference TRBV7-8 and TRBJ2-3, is GAGVSQSPRYKVAKRGQDVALRCDPISGHVSLFWYQQALGQGPEFLTYFQNEAQLDKSGLPSDRFFAERPEGSVSTLKIQRTQQEDSAVYLCASSLDLADTQYFGPGTRLTVL.

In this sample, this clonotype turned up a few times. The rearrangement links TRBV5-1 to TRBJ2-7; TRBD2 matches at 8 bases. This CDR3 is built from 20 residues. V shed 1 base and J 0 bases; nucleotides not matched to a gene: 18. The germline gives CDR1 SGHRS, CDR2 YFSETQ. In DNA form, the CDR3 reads TGCGCCAGCAGCTTGAGGAGAACCCCGGTCGGACTAGCCATCTCCTACGAGCAGTACTTC. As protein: CASSLRRTPVGLAISYEQYF.

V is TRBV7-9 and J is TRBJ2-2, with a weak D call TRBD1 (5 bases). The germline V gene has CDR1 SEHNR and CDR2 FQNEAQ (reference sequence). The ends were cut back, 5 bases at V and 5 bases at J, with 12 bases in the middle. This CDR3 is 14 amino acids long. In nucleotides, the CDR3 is TGTGCCAGCAGCACCCAGGACACTACCGGGGAGCTGTTTTTT. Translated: CASSTQDTTGELFF.

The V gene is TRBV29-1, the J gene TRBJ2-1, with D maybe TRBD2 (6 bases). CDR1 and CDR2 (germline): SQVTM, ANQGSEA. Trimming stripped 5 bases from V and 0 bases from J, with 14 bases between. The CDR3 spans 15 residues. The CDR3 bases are TGCAGCGTTTCCGGCGGGGAGAGCTCCTACAATGAGCAGTTCTTC. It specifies CSVSGGESSYNEQFF.

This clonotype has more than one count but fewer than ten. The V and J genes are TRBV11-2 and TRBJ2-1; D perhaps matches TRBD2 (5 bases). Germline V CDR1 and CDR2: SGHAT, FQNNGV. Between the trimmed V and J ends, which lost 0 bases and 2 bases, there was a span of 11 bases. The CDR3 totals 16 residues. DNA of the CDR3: TGTGCCAGCAGCTTAGATCACGGGGTTACCTACAATGAGCAGTTCTTC. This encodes CASSLDHGVTYNEQFF.

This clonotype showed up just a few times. The CDR3 spells CASSSGGRSYEQYF. The CDR3 DNA reads TGTGCCAGCAGCTCAGGTGGCAGGTCCTACGAGCAGTACTTC. The chain couples TRBV7-9 to TRBJ2-7; D unclear. This CDR3 region has 14 residues. Germline V gene sequence: CDR1 SEHNR, CDR2 FQNEAQ (reference sequence). V was pared by 4 bases and J by 1 base, with 11 bases between.

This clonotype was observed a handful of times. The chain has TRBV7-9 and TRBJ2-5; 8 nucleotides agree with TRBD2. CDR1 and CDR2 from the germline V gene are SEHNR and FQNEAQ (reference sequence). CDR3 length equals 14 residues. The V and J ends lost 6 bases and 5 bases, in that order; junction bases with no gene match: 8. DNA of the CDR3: TGTGCCAGCAGTCCTCCGGGGGGGCACGAGACCCAGTACTTC. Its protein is CASSPPGGHETQYF.

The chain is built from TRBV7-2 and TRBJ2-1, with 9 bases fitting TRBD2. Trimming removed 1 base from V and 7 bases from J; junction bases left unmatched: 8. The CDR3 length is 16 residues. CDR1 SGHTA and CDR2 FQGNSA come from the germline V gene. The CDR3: CASSLVGSGSWNEQFF. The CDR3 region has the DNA TGTGCCAGCAGCTTAGTTGGTAGCGGGAGTTGGAATGAGCAGTTCTTC. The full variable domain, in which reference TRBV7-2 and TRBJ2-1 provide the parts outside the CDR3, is GAGVSQSPSNKVTEKGKDVELRCDPISGHTALYWYRQSLGQGLEFLIYFQGNSAPDKSGLPSDRFSAERTGGSVSTLTIQRTQQEDSAVYLCASSLVGSGSWNEQFFGPGTRLTVL.

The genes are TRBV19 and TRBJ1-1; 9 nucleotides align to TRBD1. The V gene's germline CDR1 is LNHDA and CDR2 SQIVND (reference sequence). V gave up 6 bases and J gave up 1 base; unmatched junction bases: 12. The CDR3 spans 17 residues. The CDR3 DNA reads TGTGCCAGTAGGTTCTCTTCGGGACAGGGACCGAACACTGAAGCTTTCTTT. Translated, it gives CASRFSSGQGPNTEAFF.

The CDR3 loop is CSVDPGQGSYEQYF. As DNA, the CDR3 is TGCAGCGTTGACCCCGGACAGGGCTCCTACGAGCAGTACTTC. The chain links TRBV29-1 to TRBJ2-7; the match to TRBD1 covers 8 bases. With 3 bases clipped from V and 0 bases from J, the junction kept 4 bases outside the gene matches. The CDR3 covers 14 residues. The germline V gene has CDR1 SQVTM and CDR2 ANQGSEA.

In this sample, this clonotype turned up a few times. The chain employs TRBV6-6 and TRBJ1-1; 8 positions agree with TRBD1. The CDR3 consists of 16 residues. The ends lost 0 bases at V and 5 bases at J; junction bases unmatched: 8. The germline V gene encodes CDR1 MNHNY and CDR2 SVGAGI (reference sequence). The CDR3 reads CASSYSHDRGGTEAFF. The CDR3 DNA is TGTGCCAGCAGTTACTCCCATGACAGGGGAGGAACTGAAGCTTTCTTT.

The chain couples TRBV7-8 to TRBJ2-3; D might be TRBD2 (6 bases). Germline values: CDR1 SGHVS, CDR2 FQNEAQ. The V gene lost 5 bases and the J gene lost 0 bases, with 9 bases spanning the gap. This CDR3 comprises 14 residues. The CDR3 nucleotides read TGTGCCAGCAGCAAGACTAGAAGCACAGATACGCAGTATTTT. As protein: CASSKTRSTDTQYF.

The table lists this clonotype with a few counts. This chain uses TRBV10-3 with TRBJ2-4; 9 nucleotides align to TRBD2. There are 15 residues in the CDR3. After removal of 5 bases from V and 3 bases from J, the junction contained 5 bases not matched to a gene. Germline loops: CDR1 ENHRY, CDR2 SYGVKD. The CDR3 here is CAISSAGGDKNIQYF. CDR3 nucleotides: TGTGCCATCAGTTCTGCGGGGGGGGACAAAAACATTCAGTACTTC.

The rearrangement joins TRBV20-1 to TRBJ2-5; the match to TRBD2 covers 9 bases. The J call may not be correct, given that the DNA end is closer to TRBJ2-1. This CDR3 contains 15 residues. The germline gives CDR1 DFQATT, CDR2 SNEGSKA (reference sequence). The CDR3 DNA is TGCAGTGCTGGAATAGCGGGAGTCGAAAGCAATGAGCAGTTCTTC. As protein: CSAGIAGVESNEQFF.

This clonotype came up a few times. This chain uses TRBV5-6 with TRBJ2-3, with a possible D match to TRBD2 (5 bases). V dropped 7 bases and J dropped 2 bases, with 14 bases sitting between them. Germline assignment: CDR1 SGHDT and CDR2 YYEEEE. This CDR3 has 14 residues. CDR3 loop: CASGYKRATDTQYF. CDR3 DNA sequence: TGTGCCAGCGGTTATAAGAGGGCCACAGATACGCAGTATTTT. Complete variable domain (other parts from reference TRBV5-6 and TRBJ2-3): DAGVTQSPTHLIKTRGQQVTLRCSPKSGHDTVSWYQQALGQGPQFIFQYYEEEERQRGNFPDRFSGHQFPNYSSELNVNALLLGDSALYLCASGYKRATDTQYFGPGTRLTVL.

CDR3 in amino acids: CASSIGLAGEGETQYF. Written as DNA, the CDR3 is TGTGCCAGTAGTATTGGGCTAGCGGGAGAGGGAGAGACCCAGTACTTC. The chain carries TRBV19 and TRBJ2-5; 10 nucleotides line up with TRBD2. Unmatched junction bases numbered 8, after V lost 3 bases and J lost 4 bases. Germline CDR1 reads LNHDA; CDR2 reads SQIVND (reference sequence). The CDR3 spans 16 residues.

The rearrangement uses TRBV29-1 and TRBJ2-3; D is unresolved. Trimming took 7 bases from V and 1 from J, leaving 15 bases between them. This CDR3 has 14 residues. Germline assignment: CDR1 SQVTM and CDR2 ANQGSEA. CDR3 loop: CSGTTLQGTDTQYF. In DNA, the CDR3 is TGCAGCGGAACGACCCTGCAAGGCACAGATACGCAGTATTTT.